This record covers a single T cell receptor (beta chain). Germline trimming cut 5 bases from V and 4 bases from J; bases unmatched to any gene: 7. This CDR3 comprises 14 residues. Germline assignment: CDR1 PRHDT and CDR2 FYEKMQ (reference sequence). This specimen comes from a study of T cell changes during pregnancy in multiple sclerosis. Assay used: immunoSEQ multiplex PCR; TCRdb lists only in-frame clones, some missing. Altogether over 70,000 clones are present, 80% to 95% being singletons, with the ten largest covering 1.5% to 2%. Specimen: peripheral blood, collected in the first trimester of pregnancy. This TCR was recovered from a female donor in good health, enrolled as a control in a pregnancy study. The chain combines TRBV13 with TRBJ2-7; 8 bases align to TRBD1. The CDR3 nucleotides read TGTGCCAGCAGCCCCGGGGGACAGGAATACGAGCAGTACTTC. Residues: CASSPGGQEYEQYF. Full variable domain (remainder filled in from reference TRBV13 and TRBJ2-7): AAGVIQSPRHLIKEKRETATLKCYPIPRHDTVYWYQQGPGQDPQFLISFYEKMQSDKGSIPDRFSAQQFSDYHSELNMSSLELGDSALYFCASSPGGQEYEQYFGPGTRLTVT.